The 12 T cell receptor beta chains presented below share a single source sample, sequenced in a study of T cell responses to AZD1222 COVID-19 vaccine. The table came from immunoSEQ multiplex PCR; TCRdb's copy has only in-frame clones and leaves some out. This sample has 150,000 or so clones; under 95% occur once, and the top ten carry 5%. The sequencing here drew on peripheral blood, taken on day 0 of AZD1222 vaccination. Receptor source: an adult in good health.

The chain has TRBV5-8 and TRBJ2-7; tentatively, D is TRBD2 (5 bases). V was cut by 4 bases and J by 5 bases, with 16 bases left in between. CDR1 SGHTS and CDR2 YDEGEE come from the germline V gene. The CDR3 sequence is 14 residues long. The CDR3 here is CASSVLLGVDEQYF. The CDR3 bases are TGTGCCAGCAGCGTACTACTCGGGGTGGACGAGCAGTACTTC.

The CDR3 sequence: CSARDPNEQFF. The CDR3 bases are TGCAGTGCTAGAGACCCCAATGAGCAGTTCTTC. This sequence joins TRBV20-1 and TRBJ2-1, with D uncertain. V lost 0 bases and J 6 bases, leaving 3 bases between the germline ends. Germline V gives CDR1 DFQATT, CDR2 SNEGSKA (reference sequence). The CDR3 runs to 11 residues.

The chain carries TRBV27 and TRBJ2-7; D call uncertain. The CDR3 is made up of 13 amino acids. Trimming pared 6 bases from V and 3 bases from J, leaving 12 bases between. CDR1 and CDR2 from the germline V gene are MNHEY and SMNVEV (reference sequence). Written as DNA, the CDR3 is TGTGCCAGCAGGCCTCAGGAAGGCTACGAGCAGTACTTC. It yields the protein CASRPQEGYEQYF.

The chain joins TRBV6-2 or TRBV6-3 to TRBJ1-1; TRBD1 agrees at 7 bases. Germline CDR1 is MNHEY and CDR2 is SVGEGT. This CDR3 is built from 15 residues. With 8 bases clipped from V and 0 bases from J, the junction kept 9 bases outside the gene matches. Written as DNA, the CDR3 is TGTGCCAGCGGCCGGGACAGCCTCATGAACACTGAAGCTTTCTTT. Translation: CASGRDSLMNTEAFF.

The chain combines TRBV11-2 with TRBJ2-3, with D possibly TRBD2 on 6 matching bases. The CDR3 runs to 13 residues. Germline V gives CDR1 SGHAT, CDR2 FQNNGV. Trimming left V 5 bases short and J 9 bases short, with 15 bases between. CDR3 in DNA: TGTGCCAGCAGCCCCTCGGCGGGAACGACGCAGTATTTT. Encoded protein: CASSPSAGTTQYF.

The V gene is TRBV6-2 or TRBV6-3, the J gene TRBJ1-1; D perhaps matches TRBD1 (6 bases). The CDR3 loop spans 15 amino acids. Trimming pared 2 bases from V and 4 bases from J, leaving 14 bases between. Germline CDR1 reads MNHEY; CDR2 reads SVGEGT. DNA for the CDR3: TGTGCCAGCAGTTACGACCTAACAGGGCGCACTGAAGCTTTCTTT. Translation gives CASSYDLTGRTEAFF.

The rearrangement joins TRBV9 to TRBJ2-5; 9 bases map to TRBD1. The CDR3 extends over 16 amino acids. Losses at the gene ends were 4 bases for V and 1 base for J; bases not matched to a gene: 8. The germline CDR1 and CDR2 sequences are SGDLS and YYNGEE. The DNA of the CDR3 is TGTGCCAGCAGCCAGGGACAGGGTGCTCTCCAAGAGACCCAGTACTTC. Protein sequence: CASSQGQGALQETQYF.

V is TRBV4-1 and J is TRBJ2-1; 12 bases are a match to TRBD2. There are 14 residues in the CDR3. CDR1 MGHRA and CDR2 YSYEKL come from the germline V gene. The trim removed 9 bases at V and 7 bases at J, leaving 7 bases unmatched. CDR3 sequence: CASTRLAGENEQFF. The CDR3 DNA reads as TGCGCCAGTACGAGACTAGCGGGAGAGAATGAGCAGTTCTTC.

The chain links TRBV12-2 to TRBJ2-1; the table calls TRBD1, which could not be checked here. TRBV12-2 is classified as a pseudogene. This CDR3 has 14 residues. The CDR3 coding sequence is TGTGCAAGTCGCCTACCAGGGTCCGGCAATGAGCAGTTCTTC. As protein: CASRLPGSGNEQFF.

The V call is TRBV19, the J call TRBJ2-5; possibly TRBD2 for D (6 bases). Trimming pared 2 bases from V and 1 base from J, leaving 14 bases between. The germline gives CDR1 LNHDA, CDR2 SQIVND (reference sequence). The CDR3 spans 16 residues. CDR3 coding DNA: TGTGCCAGTAGTATAACTAGTTTCGGGGGCCAAGAGACCCAGTACTTC. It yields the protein CASSITSFGGQETQYF.

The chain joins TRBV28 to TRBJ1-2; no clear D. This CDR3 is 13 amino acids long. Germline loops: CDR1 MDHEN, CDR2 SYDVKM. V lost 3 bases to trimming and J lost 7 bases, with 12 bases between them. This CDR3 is CASSLGGSGGYTF. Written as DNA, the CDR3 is TGTGCCAGCAGTTTGGGTGGGTCGGGTGGCTACACCTTC.

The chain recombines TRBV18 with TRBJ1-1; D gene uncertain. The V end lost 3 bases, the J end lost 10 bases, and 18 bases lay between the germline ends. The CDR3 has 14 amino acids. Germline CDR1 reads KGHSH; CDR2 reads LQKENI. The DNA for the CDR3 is TGTGCCAGCTCACCGGGTACAACATCCTTTGGAGCTTTCTTT. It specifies CASSPGTTSFGAFF.